Listed here are 18 T cell receptor beta chains from one sample, sequenced in a study of T cell responses to AZD1222 COVID-19 vaccine. Method: immunoSEQ multiplex PCR; TCRdb's copy keeps in-frame clones and lacks some. The sample includes 60,000 to 75,000 clones, 65% to 90% of them seen just once. The sequencing used peripheral blood, collected on day 0 of AZD1222 vaccination. Receptors were obtained from an adult in good health.

Only a few counts were recorded for this clone. The DNA for the CDR3 is TGTGCCAGCAGCCCCACCCGCGGCGGGTTTTTTCAACTGTTTTTT. Encoded protein: CASSPTRGGFFQLFF. The rearrangement uses TRBV9 and TRBJ1-4, with no clear D. Trimming stripped 4 bases from V and 12 bases from J, with 22 bases between. The CDR3 is made up of 15 amino acids. Germline V lookup: CDR1 SGDLS, CDR2 YYNGEE.

This clone was observed a few times. The chain links TRBV3-1 (or the pseudogene TRBV3-2) to TRBJ2-6; tentative D call: TRBD2 (6 bases). With 5 bases removed from V and 1 base from J, the gap between germline ends came to 18 bases. The CDR3 runs to 18 residues. The germline V gene has CDR1 LGHDT and CDR2 YNNKEL (reference sequence). The CDR3 DNA follows: TGTGCCAGCAGCTCCCACGGGTGGAGGGCGTCTGGGGCCAACGTCCTGACTTTC. Translating it yields CASSSHGWRASGANVLTF.

This sequence joins TRBV7-3 and TRBJ2-7, with D possibly matching TRBD2 (6 bases). Trimming shortened V by 5 bases and J by 6 bases, and 8 bases separated the two germline ends. CDR3 length: 11 residues. CDR1 is SGHTA, CDR2 FQGTGA, per germline. The CDR3 loop reads CASSTGGEQYF. CDR3 coding DNA: TGTGCCAGCAGCACCGGGGGCGAGCAGTACTTC.

The chain uses TRBV19 and TRBJ1-3; D unresolved. V lost 11 bases, J lost 5 bases, and 10 bases lay in between. This CDR3 is 11 amino acids long. Germline CDR1 reads LNHDA; CDR2 reads SQIVND (reference sequence). The CDR3 spells CALKVRNTIYF. As DNA, the CDR3 is TGTGCCCTCAAAGTGAGAAACACCATATATTTT.

This chain links TRBV11-2 with TRBJ2-5; tentatively, D is TRBD1 (5 bases). Germline V CDR1 and CDR2: SGHAT, FQNNGV. Trimming took 0 bases from V and 6 from J, leaving 11 bases between them. This CDR3 is 14 amino acids long. CDR3 in DNA: TGTGCCAGCAGCTTAGATCTGCCAGGGAAGACCCAGTACTTC. Protein: CASSLDLPGKTQYF.

V gene TRBV6-5 combines with J gene TRBJ1-4; 7 bases fit TRBD1. Germline V gene sequence: CDR1 MNHEY, CDR2 SVGAGI. J gave up 8 bases and V 1 base, and 7 bases lay outside the gene matches. This CDR3 contains 15 residues. This CDR3 reads CASSYLTGVGEKLFF. The CDR3 DNA is TGTGCCAGCAGTTACTTAACAGGGGTCGGCGAAAAACTGTTTTTT.

The count of this clone is one. The chain is built from TRBV30 and TRBJ1-4; 7 bases agree with TRBD1. The junction had 2 bases not matched to a gene; V was cut back by 5 bases and J by 2 bases. The CDR3 has 13 amino acids. The germline CDR1 and CDR2 sequences are GTSNPN and SVGIG (reference sequence). CDR3 region: CAWQQGTNEKLFF. Written as DNA, the CDR3 is TGTGCCTGGCAACAGGGGACTAATGAAAAACTGTTTTTT.

This clone was seen only a few times. V usage is TRBV5-1 and J usage is TRBJ1-2; TRBD1 matches 8 bases. V shed 0 bases, J shed 3 bases, and the junction held 4 bases outside the gene matches. CDR1 and CDR2 from the germline V gene are SGHRS and YFSETQ. The CDR3 runs 15 residues. The CDR3 loop is CASSLVSGGDYGYTF. CDR3 in DNA: TGCGCCAGCAGCTTGGTGTCAGGGGGCGACTATGGCTACACCTTC.

The J gene is TRBJ2-2, the V gene TRBV23-1; TRBD2 matches 12 bases. TRBV23-1 is sorted into the ORF group, with uncertain function. This CDR3 is built from 18 residues. Trimming at V came to 3 bases and at J to 3 bases, leaving 8 bases not matched to a gene. CDR3 amino acids: CASSHRPTSGGYTGELFF. The CDR3 bases are TGCGCCAGCAGTCATCGCCCGACTAGCGGGGGTTACACCGGGGAGCTGTTTTTT.

The chain employs TRBV4-1 and TRBJ2-7; a possible D gene is TRBD2 (7 bases). The CDR3 totals 15 residues. Germline CDR1 is MGHRA and CDR2 is YSYEKL. V was shortened by 1 base and J by 3 bases, with 13 bases between the two germline ends. This CDR3 is CASSQAGGGFYEQYF. The DNA for the CDR3 is TGCGCCAGCAGCCAAGCGGGGGGCGGGTTCTACGAGCAGTACTTC.

The V call is TRBV4-1, the J call TRBJ1-1, with D perhaps TRBD1 (5 bases). The CDR3 consists of 12 residues. Trimming removed 4 bases at V and 7 bases at J, with 10 bases between. Germline V gene data show CDR1 as MGHRA and CDR2 as YSYEKL. The CDR3 reads CASSLEGYEAFF. In DNA, the CDR3 is TGCGCCAGCAGCCTAGAGGGGTATGAAGCTTTCTTT.

This clone was recorded a few times. This chain links TRBV6-1 with TRBJ1-3; tentatively, D is TRBD1 (5 bases). CDR3 length: 15 amino acids. Germline CDR1 reads MNHNS; CDR2 reads SASEGT. Trimming took 3 bases from V and 4 from J, leaving 13 bases between them. The CDR3 bases are TGTGCCAGCAGTGAGTCCGCAGGGTCCGGAAACACCATATATTTT. This sequence encodes CASSESAGSGNTIYF.

The V and J genes are TRBV5-1 and TRBJ1-1; a possible D gene is TRBD1 (6 bases). V lost 1 base to trimming and J lost 8 bases, with 15 bases between them. This CDR3 spans 14 amino acids. Germline CDR1 reads SGHRS; CDR2 reads YFSETQ. CDR3 region: CASSLSSGAPEAFF. DNA of the CDR3: TGCGCCAGCAGCTTGTCCTCAGGGGCCCCCGAAGCTTTCTTT. The variable domain in full, completed from reference TRBV5-1 and TRBJ1-1, reads KAGVTQTPRYLIKTRGQQVTLSCSPISGHRSVSWYQQTPGQGLQFLFEYFSETQRNKGNFPGRFSGRQFSNSRSEMNVSTLELGDSALYLCASSLSSGAPEAFFGQGTRLTVV.

V and J are TRBV3-1 (or the pseudogene TRBV3-2) and TRBJ1-6; D uncertain. The CDR3 extends over 13 amino acids. Trimming took off 1 base at V and 11 bases at J, with 9 bases between the two ends. Per the germline V gene, CDR1 is LGHDT and CDR2 is YNNKEL (reference sequence). The CDR3 spells CASSQGAQTPLHF. The CDR3 DNA is TGTGCCAGCAGCCAAGGGGCGCAGACACCCCTCCACTTT.

The chain carries TRBV10-3 and TRBJ2-7, with 9 positions matching TRBD1. V was pared by 8 bases and J by 5 bases, with 13 bases of the junction left unmatched. The CDR3 contains 15 residues. Germline V gene data show CDR1 as ENHRY and CDR2 as SYGVKD. CDR3 nucleotide sequence: TGTGCCATCGGGGGTTTCGGGACAGGGATCGACGAGCAGTACTTC. This codes for CAIGGFGTGIDEQYF.

This rearrangement joins TRBV6-1 to TRBJ2-6, with D hard to call. Germline values: CDR1 MNHNS, CDR2 SASEGT. The V end was cut by 1 base, the J end by 1 base, with 17 bases between. The CDR3 totals 19 residues. The chain's CDR3 is CASSEEGFLGLSGANVLTF. The DNA of the CDR3 is TGTGCCAGCAGTGAAGAAGGTTTCTTGGGCCTTTCTGGGGCCAACGTCCTGACTTTC.

The chain links TRBV7-3 to TRBJ2-3, with a tentative D call TRBD1 (5 bases). The CDR3 spans 18 residues. Germline CDR1 reads SGHTA; CDR2 reads FQGTGA. Trimming cost V 5 bases and J 2 bases, with 23 bases left between them. CDR3 in DNA: TGTGCCAGCAGCGCGCTTGGAATGGGGCAGGGAAACACAGATACGCAGTATTTT. Protein product: CASSALGMGQGNTDTQYF.

The rearrangement uses TRBV5-1 and TRBJ2-1; D is unresolved. The V end was cut by 4 bases, the J end by 6 bases, with 17 bases between. The CDR3 contains 15 residues. Germline loops: CDR1 SGHRS, CDR2 YFSETQ. CDR3 coding DNA: TGCGCCAGCAGCAATTCTCTAATCCCCGCCAATGAGCAGTTCTTC. This encodes CASSNSLIPANEQFF.